Following are 10 T cell receptor delta chains from one sample sequenced in a study of γδ T cells in repeated Plasmodium falciparum infection (TCRdb year 2021). Library preparation was by multiplex PCR. Data came from an Illumina MiSeq. Identical DNA sequences were merged into single rows after TCRdb reprocessed the public reads with CATT. The sample records 75,000 to 95,000 delta-chain clones, approximately 0.96% of which are singletons. The ten largest clonotypes hold approximately 9.6% of the sample. For bulk TCR repertoire analysis, Vgamma9/Vdelta2+ and Vdelta2-negative gammadelta T cell populations were isolated by flow sorting from peripheral blood mononuclear cells. Sequencing was carried out using gamma-delta T cells from blood. The source of these receptors is a pool of human donors (malaria-infected and uninfected, not separated).

This clone was detected many times. One base separates it from a far larger clone, so it is likely a read error. The same CDR3 can be traced to other DNA sequences in this sample. The V gene is TRDV2, the J gene TRDJ3, with D hard to call. TCRdb does not report a J gene; here it was assigned by matching the DNA to germline references. The germline CDR1 and CDR2 sequences are GEAIGNYY and EKD. This CDR3 has 19 residues. V was trimmed by 1 base and J by 0 bases, leaving 15 bases between them. In nucleotides, the CDR3 is TGTGCCTGTGACACGGGTGGAGCCCTTAGCTCCTGGGACACCCGACAGATGTTTTTC. This sequence encodes CACDTGGALSSWDTRQMFF.

About this clone itself: A read error is likely here: a far larger clone is one base away. Additional DNA sequences in this sample encode the identical CDR3. This chain connects TRDV1 to TRDJ1; TRDD3 matches 12 bases. TCRdb does not report a J gene; here it was assigned by matching the DNA to germline references. The germline V gene encodes CDR1 TSWWSYY and CDR2 QGS. The ends lost 3 bases at V and 0 bases at J; junction bases unmatched: 35. CDR3 length: 27 amino acids. In DNA form, the CDR3 reads TGTGCTCTTGGGGAGCATAGTACCCCCCGTCCCGTTTACTGGGGGATACCCACGCGGGATTACACCGATAAACTCATCTTT. It encodes CALGEHSTPRPVYWGIPTRDYTDKLIF.

Comments on this clone: A far larger clone is just one base off, so this is likely a read error. The sample carries other DNA sequences with the same CDR3. This sequence joins TRDV2 and TRDJ1; 7 bases align to TRDD3. The J gene is not listed in TCRdb, so it was assigned here from a DNA match to germline. The CDR3 runs 15 residues. Germline CDR1 reads GEAIGNYY; CDR2 reads EKD. The CDR3 here is CACDTVGDRSDKLIF. CDR3 in DNA: TGTGCATGTGACACCGTTGGGGATAGAAGCGATAAACTCATCTTT.

This clone occurred a few times. This likely traces to a read error, being one base from a far larger clone. Distinct nucleotide sequences in the sample also encode this CDR3. This chain links TRDV2 with TRDJ1; 8 bases fit TRDD3. The CDR3 spans 18 residues. Germline V gene lookup returns CDR1 GEAIGNYY and CDR2 EKD. The CDR3 nucleotides read TGTGCCTGTGACTTACTGGGGGGTCCTTTGGAGTACACCGATAAACTTATCTTT. Its translation is CACDLLGGPLEYTDKLIF.

Details on this clone: The TCRdb protein comes from a much larger clone and disagrees with this DNA's translation at residue 16, likely due to a read error; the protein given here is derived from the DNA. With the J gene uncalled, the V gene is TRDV1; the table calls TRDD3, which could not be checked here. This CDR3 is built from 18 residues. Looked up from germline, CDR1 is TSWWSYY and CDR2 is QGS. CDR3 sequence (DNA): TGTGCTCTTGGGGAATACGTCCTACCCTCTCCTAACACCGATAAACCCATCTTT. It translates to CALGEYVLPSPNTDKPIF.

Worth noting for this clone: The protein held in TCRdb is that of a much larger clone and does not match this DNA's translation at residue 9, likely because of a read error; the protein shown is translated from the DNA. The chain recombines TRDV1 with TRDJ1; D is undetermined. Because TCRdb records no J gene, it was assigned here through a match of the DNA to germline. Trimming cost V 3 bases and J 0 bases, with 20 bases left between them. CDR3 length equals 18 residues. Germline V CDR1 and CDR2: TSWWSYY, QGS. The CDR3 DNA sequence: TGTGCTCTTGGGGACGCCCCCGGAGAGGGACAGTACACCGATAAACTCATCTTT. It specifies CALGDAPGEGQYTDKLIF.

Details on this clone: TCRdb's protein for this DNA is that of a much larger clone and differs from the translation at residue 17, likely a read error; the protein shown is the DNA translation. This chain uses TRDV1 with TRDJ1, with D perhaps matching TRDD2 or TRDD3 (9 bases each). The J gene is absent in TCRdb and was assigned here via DNA matching to germline. Trimming shortened V by 3 bases and J by 4 bases, and 36 bases separated the two germline ends. Per germline, CDR1 TSWWSYY and CDR2 QGS. The CDR3 is made up of 22 amino acids. This CDR3 is CALGDRNLPTMGIRGGDDKLIF. The CDR3 coding sequence is TGTGCTCTTGGGGACCGTAACCTTCCTACGATGGGGATACGCGGGGGGGACGATAAACTCATCTTT.

This clone was seen ten or more times. This likely traces to a read error, being one base from a far larger clone. In the same sample, other DNA sequences code for this CDR3. V usage is TRDV1 and J usage is TRDJ1, with 9 nucleotides matching TRDD3. Here the J gene was assigned by germline matching of the DNA, as TCRdb has none. CDR1 TSWWSYY and CDR2 QGS come from the germline V gene. CDR3 size: 17 residues. CDR3 nucleotide sequence: TGTGCCCTTGGGGGACCTTCCTTGTGGGGGATAAAGGCTAAACTCATCTTT. It is translated as CALGGPSLWGIKAKLIF.

This clone was detected a few times. The likely explanation is a read error, given a far larger clone one base away. The same CDR3 arises from other DNA sequences in this sample as well. The chain recombines TRDV2 with TRDJ1, with 13 bases fitting TRDD3. TCRdb lists no J gene, so it was determined here by aligning the DNA to germline. J gave up 3 bases and V 0 bases, and 21 bases lay outside the gene matches. Germline V gene sequence: CDR1 GEAIGNYY, CDR2 EKD. This CDR3 spans 22 amino acids. CDR3: CACDTGYWGIRTLPTFSDKLIF. CDR3 bases: TGTGCCTGTGACACCGGTTACTGGGGGATACGCACCCTACCGACGTTCTCCGATAAACTCATCTTT.

This clone appeared many times. The J gene is TRDJ1, the V gene TRDV1, with D tentatively TRDD3 (6 bases). V lost 5 bases and J 0 bases, leaving 34 bases between the germline ends. The CDR3 has 22 residues. Germline V gene lookup returns CDR1 TSWWSYY and CDR2 QGS. The CDR3 DNA follows: TGTGCTCTTGGGTCTTACGCCTCCCTAGTCCTTAAAAGGGGATCGTACACCGATAAACTCATCTTT. It specifies CALGSYASLVLKRGSYTDKLIF.